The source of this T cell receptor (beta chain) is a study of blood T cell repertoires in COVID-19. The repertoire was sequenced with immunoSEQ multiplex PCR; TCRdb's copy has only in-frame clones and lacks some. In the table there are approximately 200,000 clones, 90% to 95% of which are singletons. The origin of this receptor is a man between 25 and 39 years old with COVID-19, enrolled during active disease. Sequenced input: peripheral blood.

The CDR3, as DNA: TGCGCCAGCAGCCCCCGGCGGGGCGGCTACTATGGCTACACCTTC. Protein: CASSPRRGGYYGYTF. V gene TRBV5-1 combines with J gene TRBJ1-2; tentative D call: TRBD1 (5 bases). Trimming removed 4 bases at V and 3 bases at J, with 16 bases between. The CDR3 covers 15 residues. Germline V gene data show CDR1 as SGHRS and CDR2 as YFSETQ.